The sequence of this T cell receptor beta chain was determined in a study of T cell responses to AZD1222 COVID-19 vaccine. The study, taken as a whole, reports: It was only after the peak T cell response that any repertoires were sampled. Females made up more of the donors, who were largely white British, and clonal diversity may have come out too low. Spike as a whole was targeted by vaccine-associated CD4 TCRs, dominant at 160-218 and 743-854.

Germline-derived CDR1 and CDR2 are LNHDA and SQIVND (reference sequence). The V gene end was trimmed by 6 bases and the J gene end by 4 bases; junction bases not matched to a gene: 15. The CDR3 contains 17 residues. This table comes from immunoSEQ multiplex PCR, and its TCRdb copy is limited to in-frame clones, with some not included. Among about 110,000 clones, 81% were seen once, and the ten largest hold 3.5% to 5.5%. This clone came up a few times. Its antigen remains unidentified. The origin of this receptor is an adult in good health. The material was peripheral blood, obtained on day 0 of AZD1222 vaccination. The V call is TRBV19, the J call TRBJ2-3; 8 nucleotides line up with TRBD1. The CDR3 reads CASSSLRGQGRADTQYF. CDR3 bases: TGTGCCAGTAGCTCCCTCCGCGGACAGGGAAGGGCAGATACGCAGTATTTT.